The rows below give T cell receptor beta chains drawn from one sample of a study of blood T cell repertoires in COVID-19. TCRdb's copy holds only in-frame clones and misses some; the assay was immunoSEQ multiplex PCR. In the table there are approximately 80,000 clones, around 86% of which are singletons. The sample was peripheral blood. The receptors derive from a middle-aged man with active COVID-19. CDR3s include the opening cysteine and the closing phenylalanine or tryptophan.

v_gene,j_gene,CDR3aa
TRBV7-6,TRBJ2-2,CASRRGRANTGELFF
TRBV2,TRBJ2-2,CASSQGLPANTGELFF
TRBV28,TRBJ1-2,CASSRTDYGYTF
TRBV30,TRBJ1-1,CAWNLNRGGYSTEAFF
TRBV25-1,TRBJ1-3,CASSETTGAGNTIYF
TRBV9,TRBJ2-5,CASSVGGSVYQETQYF
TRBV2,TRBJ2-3,CASSDKLAGVGDTQYF
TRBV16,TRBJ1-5,CASSEGRSQPQHF
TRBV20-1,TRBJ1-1,CSASFRGRSTEAFF
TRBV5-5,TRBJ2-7,CASSYRAGSIEQYF
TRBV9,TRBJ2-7,CASSGGERKRYEQYF
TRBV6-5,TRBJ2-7,CASSYYSGTYPYEQYF
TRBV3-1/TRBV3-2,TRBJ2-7,CASSPRLAGATYEQYF
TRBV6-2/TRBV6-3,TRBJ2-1,CASSYSKDWPQFF
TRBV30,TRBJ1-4,CAWSVQAGPNEKLFF
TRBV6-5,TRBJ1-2,CARGGGYGYTF
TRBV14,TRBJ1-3,CASSLGFSGFSGNTIYF
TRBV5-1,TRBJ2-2,CASSLWLAGPTGELFF
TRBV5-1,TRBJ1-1,CASSFGNRGAEAFF
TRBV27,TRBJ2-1,CASSLFQGNNEQFF
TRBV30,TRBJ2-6,CAWTGFSSGANVLTF
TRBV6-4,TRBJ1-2,CASSDQGWMGYTF
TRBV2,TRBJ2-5,CASRAGGARETQYF
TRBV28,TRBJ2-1,CASSLVNLPPGTGSDNEQFF
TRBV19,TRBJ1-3,CASSMSPSSGNTIYF
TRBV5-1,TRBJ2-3,CASSPLAGSSTDTQYF
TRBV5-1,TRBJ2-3,CASSLAQGTGDTQYF
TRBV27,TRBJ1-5,CASSFQIYQPQHF
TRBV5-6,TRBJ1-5,CASSLDRGYNQPQHF
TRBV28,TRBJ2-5,CASSLIGETQYF
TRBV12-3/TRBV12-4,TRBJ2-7,CASARQGPYEQYF
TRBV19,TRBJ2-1,CASSIDHGLAGALFYNEQFF
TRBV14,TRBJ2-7,CASSLTYLGTGLLYEQYF
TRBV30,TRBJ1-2,CAWSGNGITRGGYTF
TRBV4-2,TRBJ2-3,CASSQLRGAEVDTQYF
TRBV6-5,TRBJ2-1,CASGQGNEQFF
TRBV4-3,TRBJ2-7,CASSQDPSQEQYF
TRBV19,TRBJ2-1,CASSIVRMGGPRNEQFF
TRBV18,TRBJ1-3,CASSRTGQGPGNTIYF
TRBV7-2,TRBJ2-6,CASSLAQGSGANVLTF
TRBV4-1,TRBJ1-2,CASSQDRNYGYTF
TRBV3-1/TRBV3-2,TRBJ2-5,CASSQEPEARQETQYF
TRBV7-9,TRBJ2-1,CASSLGLGTSGRASNEQFF
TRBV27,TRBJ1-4,CASSLIGVGEKLFF
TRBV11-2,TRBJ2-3,CASSYSGRLSDTQYF
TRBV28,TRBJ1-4,CASSPRVLNEKLFF
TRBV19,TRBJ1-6,CASSIQGVSPLHF
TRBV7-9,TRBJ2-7,CASSLEIRGGEQYF
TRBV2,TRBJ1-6,CASGLSYNSPLHF
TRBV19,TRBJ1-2,CASSIVLPLRMNYGYTF
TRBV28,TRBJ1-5,CASRRTGEGNQPQHF
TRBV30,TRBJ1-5,CAWDRHLSNQPQHF
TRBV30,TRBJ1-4,CAWSGGLNEKLFF
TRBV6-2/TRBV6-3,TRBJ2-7,CASSYTLAGGIDEQYF
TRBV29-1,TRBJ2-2,CSVGKTGPTGELFF
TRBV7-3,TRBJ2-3,CASSLNSLSDTQYF
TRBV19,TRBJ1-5,CASTPKRGGNQPQHF
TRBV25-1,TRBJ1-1,CASSDNGEITFF